This entry lists 31 T cell receptor beta chains sequenced from one sample in a study of OX40 agonist ivuxolimab in advanced cancers. Only in-frame clones appear in the TCRdb table, and some are missing; sequencing was by immunoSEQ multiplex PCR. This table holds roughly 75,000 clones, 86% found once. Sequences were derived from CD4+ or CD8+ T cells sorted from blood, sampled in a trial of the OX40 agonist ivuxolimab. These receptors originate from an adult with an advanced solid tumor such as melanoma, head and neck, liver or kidney cancer.

Turning to this clone: The junction shows a germline mismatch at one end, possibly a read error. The chain joins TRBV7-7 to TRBJ2-5; 7 bases are shared with TRBD1. Germline CDR1 reads SSHAT; CDR2 reads FNYEAQ (reference sequence). This CDR3 contains 15 residues. This CDR3 reads CASSQGDRGQETQYF. In DNA form, the CDR3 reads TGTGCTAGCAGCCAAGGGGACAGAGGTCAAGAGACCCAGTACTTC.

The rearrangement uses TRBV11-1 and TRBJ1-1, with TRBD1 matching 7 bases. The CDR3 has 14 amino acids. Germline V gene lookup returns CDR1 SGHAT and CDR2 FQDESV (reference sequence). With 5 bases clipped from V and 7 bases from J, the junction kept 10 bases outside the gene matches. The CDR3 loop is CASSDIYRGGEAFF. The CDR3 DNA is TGTGCCAGCAGCGACATTTACAGGGGAGGTGAAGCTTTCTTT.

The chain carries TRBV29-1 and TRBJ1-6; 9 nucleotides match TRBD1. Trimming took 6 bases from V and 8 from J; bases not matched to a gene: 8. Germline loops: CDR1 SQVTM, CDR2 ANQGSEA. This CDR3 region has 14 residues. The CDR3 loop is CSVAYRDRDSPLHF. CDR3 DNA sequence: TGCAGCGTCGCATACCGGGACAGGGATTCACCCCTCCACTTT.

V usage is TRBV7-3 and J usage is TRBJ2-3; possibly TRBD2 for D (6 bases). Germline values: CDR1 SGHTA, CDR2 FQGTGA. V was shortened by 0 bases and J by 1 base, with 14 bases between the two germline ends. The CDR3 length is 17 residues. CDR3 protein: CASSLTFYGGGTDTQYF. The CDR3 DNA reads TGTGCCAGCAGCTTAACCTTTTACGGGGGTGGCACAGATACGCAGTATTTT.

This sequence joins TRBV5-1 and TRBJ2-7, with 10 nucleotides matching TRBD2. Germline CDR1 and CDR2: SGHRS and YFSETQ. The CDR3 is 15 amino acids. V gave up 0 bases and J gave up 3 bases; unmatched junction bases: 3. The CDR3 reads CASSLAAGGNYEQYF. The CDR3 nucleotides are TGCGCCAGCAGCTTGGCAGCGGGAGGGAACTACGAGCAGTACTTC.

The chain recombines TRBV7-2 with TRBJ2-6; no reliable D call. The V gene lost 3 bases and the J gene lost 2 bases, with 11 bases spanning the gap. Looked up from germline, CDR1 is SGHTA and CDR2 is FQGNSA. The CDR3 contains 16 residues. In DNA, the CDR3 is TGTGCCAGCAGCTTCTATTCTTTGCCTGGGGCCAACGTCCTGACTTTC. This translates into CASSFYSLPGANVLTF.

This chain connects TRBV15 to TRBJ1-1; no firm D call. The V and J ends lost 1 base and 3 bases respectively, with 9 bases between them. CDR3 length equals 14 residues. Germline V CDR1 and CDR2: LNHNV, YYDKDF (reference sequence). In DNA, the CDR3 is TGTGCCACCAGCAGAGCCCTCAGTTACACTGAAGCTTTCTTT. Translating it yields CATSRALSYTEAFF.

The V call is TRBV7-3, the J call TRBJ2-7, with D perhaps being TRBD1 or TRBD2 (5 bases each). The ends were cut back, 2 bases at V and 1 base at J, with 9 bases in the middle. In germline, CDR1 is SGHTA, CDR2 FQGTGA. The CDR3 has 14 amino acids. CDR3 sequence (DNA): TGTGCCAGCAGCTTACGAGGGGATTCCTACGAGCAGTACTTC. Protein: CASSLRGDSYEQYF.

The chain combines TRBV29-1 with TRBJ2-7; D gene unclear. Trimming took 4 bases from V and 7 from J, leaving 17 bases between them. The CDR3 loop spans 13 amino acids. Germline V lookup: CDR1 SQVTM, CDR2 ANQGSEA. For the CDR3, the DNA is TGCAGCGTTGGCCCCACAAGCATACTGGAGCAGTACTTC. Translating it yields CSVGPTSILEQYF.

The rearrangement joins TRBV7-8 to TRBJ2-2; TRBD2 might be the D (5 bases). The CDR3 covers 16 residues. Germline CDR1 SGHVS, CDR2 FQNEAQ. V was pared by 1 base and J by 3 bases, with 12 bases between. Here the CDR3 reads CASSLVAGLDTGELFF. The CDR3, as DNA: TGTGCCAGCAGCTTAGTGGCAGGACTGGACACCGGGGAGCTGTTTTTT.

The chain has TRBV7-8 and TRBJ2-7, with D perhaps matching TRBD2 (6 bases). The CDR3 has 15 amino acids. Trimming removed 5 bases at V and 7 bases at J, with 21 bases between. The germline gives CDR1 SGHVS, CDR2 FQNEAQ. CDR3 DNA sequence: TGTGCCAGCAGCCCGACTGTGGGGGGTACCTCTGAGCAGTACTTC. It codes for CASSPTVGGTSEQYF.

V gene TRBV10-3 combines with J gene TRBJ1-1; 7 bases align to TRBD1. The CDR3 runs 12 residues. Germline CDR1 is ENHRY and CDR2 is SYGVKD. V dropped 5 bases and J dropped 5; count of bases not matched to a gene: 2. Here the CDR3 reads CAISTGVTEAFF. In DNA, the CDR3 is TGTGCCATCAGTACAGGGGTTACTGAAGCTTTCTTT.

This sequence joins TRBV14 and TRBJ2-2, with D unresolved. CDR1 is SGHDN and CDR2 is FVKESK in the germline V gene. The germline V and J ends were trimmed by 6 bases and 3 bases, with 8 bases remaining between them. The CDR3 has 13 residues. The CDR3 region is CASSYSYTGELFF. In DNA form, the CDR3 reads TGTGCCAGCAGTTACAGCTACACCGGGGAGCTGTTTTTT.

V gene TRBV5-8 combines with J gene TRBJ1-5; 9 nucleotides match TRBD1. The CDR3 is 16 residues long. CDR1 SGHTS and CDR2 YDEGEE come from the germline V gene. The V gene end was trimmed by 0 bases and the J gene end by 7 bases; junction bases not matched to a gene: 8. CDR3 nucleotide sequence: TGTGCCAGCAGCTTGGAATTTGGGACAGGGCGGCAGCCCCAGCATTTT. Translating gives CASSLEFGTGRQPQHF.

V is TRBV28 and J is TRBJ2-2, with D possibly matching TRBD1 (5 bases). Trimming pared 6 bases from V and 3 bases from J, leaving 8 bases between. From germline, CDR1 is MDHEN and CDR2 SYDVKM. The CDR3 extends over 13 amino acids. The CDR3 reads CASRTGYTGELFF. The DNA of the CDR3 is TGTGCCAGCAGAACAGGATACACCGGGGAGCTGTTTTTT.

The CDR3 reads CASSQGTLSTDTQYF. CDR3 coding DNA: TGTGCCAGCAGTCAAGGGACCCTCAGCACAGATACGCAGTATTTT. This chain joins TRBV2 and TRBJ2-3; perhaps D is TRBD1 or TRBD2 (5 bases each). This CDR3 is built from 15 residues. The V gene lost 5 bases and the J gene lost 0 bases, with 12 bases spanning the gap. Germline CDR1 and CDR2: SNHLY and FYNNEI.

This chain connects TRBV7-9 to TRBJ2-4; TRBD2 is a possible D gene (5 bases). The CDR3 spans 16 residues. Trimming shortened V by 1 base and J by 0 bases, and 10 bases separated the two germline ends. The germline V gene has CDR1 SEHNR and CDR2 FQNEAQ (reference sequence). The chain's CDR3 is CASSLGRAGAKNIQYF. In DNA form, the CDR3 reads TGTGCCAGCAGCTTAGGAAGGGCGGGAGCCAAAAACATTCAGTACTTC. Filled out from reference TRBV7-9 and TRBJ2-4, the complete variable domain reads DTGVSQNPRHKITKRGQNVTFRCDPISEHNRLYWYRQTLGQGPEFLTYFQNEAQLEKSRLLSDRFSAERPKGSFSTLEIQRTEQGDSAMYLCASSLGRAGAKNIQYFGAGTRLSVL.

About this clone: The limits of the CDR3 on the DNA are not certain, so only TCRdb's listed CDR3 is given. The chain couples TRBV5-1 to TRBJ2-2. Germline V gene data show CDR1 as SGHRS and CDR2 as YFSETQ. The CDR3 numbers 15 amino acids, ends counted. CDR3 sequence: CASSSSAVGTGELFF.

The rearrangement links TRBV27 to TRBJ1-2; D gene unclear. The germline V gene encodes CDR1 MNHEY and CDR2 SMNVEV (reference sequence). V was shortened by 2 bases and J by 1 base, with 11 bases between the two germline ends. The CDR3 is 15 residues long. DNA of the CDR3: TGTGCCAGCAGTTTAAACGGGCAGCTTAACTATGGCTACACCTTC. It specifies CASSLNGQLNYGYTF.

This clone appeared a single time. The chain joins TRBV9 to TRBJ2-7; TRBD2 aligns across 15 bases. The ends lost 4 bases at V and 4 bases at J; junction bases unmatched: 15. CDR1 SGDLS and CDR2 YYNGEE come from the germline V gene. The CDR3 is 19 amino acids. CDR3 bases: TGTGCCAGCAGCTCCAGACAGGGGACTAGCGGGAGGATAGGGTACGAGCAGTACTTC. It translates to CASSSRQGTSGRIGYEQYF.

The chain recombines TRBV6-4 with TRBJ1-6; maybe TRBD1 (5 bases). CDR3 length: 16 residues. Germline assignment: CDR1 MRHNA and CDR2 SNTAGT. The V end was cut by 2 bases, the J end by 9 bases, with 17 bases between. CDR3 nucleotide sequence: TGTGCCAGCAGTGACCCCCTCCCCCAGGGAGTTTCACCCCTCCACTTT. Translated, it gives CASSDPLPQGVSPLHF.

On this clone itself: The same CDR3 arises from other DNA sequences in this sample as well. This chain connects TRBV11-2 to TRBJ2-3; no reliable D call. Trimming took 4 bases from V and 3 from J, leaving 14 bases between them. The CDR3 consists of 15 residues. Germline CDR1 is SGHAT and CDR2 is FQNNGV. The CDR3 nucleotides are TGTGCCAGCAGCTCTCCGAGCGTTGGAACAGATACGCAGTATTTT. Amino acid sequence: CASSSPSVGTDTQYF. Variable domain in full (rest from reference TRBV11-2 and TRBJ2-3): EAGVAQSPRYKIIEKRQSVAFWCNPISGHATLYWYQQILGQGPKLLIQFQNNGVVDDSQLPKDRFSAERLKGVDSTLKIQPAKLEDSAVYLCASSSPSVGTDTQYFGPGTRLTVL.

The chain links TRBV21-1 to TRBJ2-7; the table's TRBD2 call for D was not verified on the DNA. TRBV21-1 is tagged as a pseudogene. The CDR3 loop spans 18 amino acids. CDR3 protein: CASSKVRLAGGPSYEQYF. CDR3 bases: TGTGCCAGCAGCAAAGTGAGGCTAGCGGGAGGGCCTTCCTACGAGCAGTACTTC.

The V gene is TRBV6-5, the J gene TRBJ2-7; D gene unclear. V was cut by 7 bases and J by 0 bases, with 10 bases left in between. The CDR3 contains 13 residues. Germline CDR1 MNHEY, CDR2 SVGAGI. The DNA for the CDR3 is TGTGCCAGCACGAGACAAAGCTCCTACGAGCAGTACTTC. Its translation: CASTRQSSYEQYF.

The CDR3 DNA sequence: TGTGCCAGTAGTTCCCCGGAGCGGGGGACAGGGGTTTATGGCTACACCTTC. Translated: CASSSPERGTGVYGYTF. This rearrangement joins TRBV19 to TRBJ1-2, with 10 bases that match TRBD1. From germline, CDR1 is LNHDA and CDR2 SQIVND (reference sequence). With 5 bases clipped from V and 5 bases from J, the junction kept 14 bases outside the gene matches. The CDR3 extends over 17 amino acids.

This sequence joins TRBV9 and TRBJ2-7; the match to TRBD1 covers 9 bases. The CDR3 runs to 14 residues. CDR1 and CDR2 from the germline V gene are SGDLS and YYNGEE. J was trimmed by 4 bases and V by 4 bases; bases with no gene match: 6. The CDR3 reads CASSTGQGSYEQYF. CDR3 coding DNA: TGTGCCAGCAGCACAGGACAGGGGTCGTACGAGCAGTACTTC.

The chain couples TRBV4-3 to TRBJ1-6; D call uncertain. The CDR3 length is 18 residues. Trimming took off 4 bases at V and 5 bases at J, with 21 bases between the two ends. Germline V gives CDR1 LGHNA, CDR2 YSLEER. CDR3 protein: CASSRKLGSVGDNSPLHF. CDR3 bases: TGCGCCAGCAGCCGCAAACTGGGATCTGTGGGTGATAATTCACCCCTCCACTTT.

The chain is built from TRBV5-5 and TRBJ2-2; TRBD1 agrees at 10 bases. Germline assignment: CDR1 SGHKS and CDR2 YYEKEE (reference sequence). The CDR3 length is 16 residues. Trimming cost V 0 bases and J 4 bases; bases outside gene matches: 3. DNA for the CDR3: TGTGCCAGCAGCTTGGGGGGACAGGGGCGCACCGGGGAGCTGTTTTTT. Its protein is CASSLGGQGRTGELFF.

The chain joins TRBV18 to TRBJ1-4; 8 bases are a match to TRBD1. With 0 bases clipped from V and 7 bases from J, the junction kept 4 bases outside the gene matches. Germline values: CDR1 KGHSH, CDR2 LQKENI. This CDR3 contains 15 residues. The CDR3, as DNA: TGTGCCAGCTCACCACCCGGACAGGGTATTGAAAAACTGTTTTTT. Translated: CASSPPGQGIEKLFF.

For this clone: The same CDR3 is also encoded by other DNA sequences in this sample. This chain uses TRBV6-5 with TRBJ2-3; 7 nucleotides match TRBD1. The germline gives CDR1 MNHEY, CDR2 SVGAGI. The V gene end was trimmed by 6 bases and the J gene end by 6 bases; junction bases not matched to a gene: 3. The CDR3 totals 12 residues. The CDR3 protein is CASRHRGDTQYF. The CDR3 DNA reads TGTGCCAGCAGACACAGGGGTGATACGCAGTATTTT.

The chain employs TRBV4-1 and TRBJ1-2, with TRBD1 identical over 7 bases. This CDR3 is 16 amino acids long. Trimming at V came to 6 bases and at J to 5 bases, leaving 15 bases not matched to a gene. In germline, CDR1 is MGHRA, CDR2 YSYEKL. The CDR3 sequence: CASSFSSGTEKYGYTF. The DNA for the CDR3 is TGCGCCAGCAGTTTCTCCTCCGGGACAGAAAAATATGGCTACACCTTC.